This TCR beta chain was documented in a study of glioma-infiltrating T cells after dendritic cell vaccination. In this sample, this clone turned up a few times. The time point here: after dendritic cell vaccination, including at tumor progression/relapse. Clones were read by immunoSEQ multiplex PCR, and TCRdb kept only the in-frame ones, dropping some. The table lists roughly 60,000 clones, more than 75% of them singletons. Trimming took 8 bases from V and 8 from J, leaving 19 bases between them. Germline V gene lookup returns CDR1 LNHDA and CDR2 SQIVND (reference sequence). This CDR3 contains 14 residues.

Specimen: blood, collected after dendritic cell vaccination. The chain combines TRBV19 with TRBJ2-1; possible D gene TRBD2, 6 bases. The clonotype was recovered from a human donor with glioblastoma. CDR3 nucleotide sequence: TGTGCCAGTGTCTGGGTTGGGGGGTATGATGAGCAGTTCTTC. Translated: CASVWVGGYDEQFF.